This TCR beta chain was recovered during a study of T cells after yellow fever vaccination (dated by TCRdb to about 2019). At the level of the whole study: The SMART-Seq v4 Ultra Low Input RNA kit was used to prepare libraries from fractions with low cell numbers. To follow T-cell clones before and after primary and booster YFV17D yellow fever vaccination, bulk TCR alpha and beta repertoires were sequenced over time. Two healthy male donors made up the cohort, one aged 18 to 29 years and the other aged 30 to 40 years. Bulk PBMC replicates and cell subsets were isolated from blood drawn at multiple timepoints before and after both primary and secondary immunization. General study outcomes and caveats: Because abundant contaminating clonotypes from the bulk population could be contained in FACS-sorted repertoires, computational filtering was required. After the booster, most of the clones that had expanded following primary vaccination were detected again (approximately 96% of CD4 and around 87% of CD8), which suggests that memory was broadly maintained. A small fraction of clonotypes showed up in both the CD4 and CD8 compartments, probably as a result of convergent recombination. The secondary T-cell response was weaker than the primary response but faster, peaking on day 5 instead of day 15. The study included only two donors, which limits how far the findings can be generalized.

From the cysteine through the phenylalanine, the CDR3 covers 14 amino acids. This entry keeps only the CDR3 DNA: 42 bases, framed from base 1. V has 4 bases trimmed and J has 5 bases trimmed; junction bases matching no gene number 7. For CDR1 and CDR2, the germline V gene (reference sequence) lists PRHDT and FYEKMQ. A note on this clonotype: The antigen it recognizes is unknown. Base qualities are not provided; no much larger clone lies one nucleotide away.

TCR cDNA was synthesized by 5'RACE template switching, through which a universal primer site and unique molecular identifiers were introduced. Priming of cDNA synthesis was performed from both the TCR alpha and TCR beta constant segments. Two PCR steps were used to amplify libraries, with sample barcodes and sequencing adapters being added in the second step. Sequencing of the libraries was done on either Illumina HiSeq 2500 (2x100 bp) or NovaSeq (2x150 bp). In the authors' own workflow: Reads were demultiplexed and collapsed into UMI consensus sequences with MIGEC, and V(D)J alignment was performed with MiXCR. Using edgeR on replicate PBMC samples, clonotypes were called vaccine-responding if FDR was below 0.01 and the log2 fold change was above 5 up to day 15. Bulk clonotypes were assigned CD4 or CD8 identity according to which sequenced CD4 or CD8 repertoire held them at higher abundance. Clones were called with MiXCR by TCRdb after fastp trimmed the public reads at Q25, and only in-frame beta chains were retained. Every CDR3 protein is listed once, alongside the most common genes and DNA of its rows. TCRdb's processing, not the study's, gives the V and J calls here. Counted in this sample were hundreds of thousands of distinct CDR3 sequences; approximately 12% of them appeared once. The ten largest clones capture about 14% of the sample.

Reading the label with the study, this specimen's treatment or condition is: live attenuated yellow fever vaccine strain. Two biological replicates of bulk PBMCs were collected at each blood-draw timepoint. A standard Ficoll-Paque protocol was used to isolate PBMCs from peripheral blood. RNA was extracted with TriZol from bulk PBMCs, CD4 and CD8 fractions, and dextramer-positive and dextramer-negative fractions. The sequencing used PBMCs, collected on the day of the yellow fever booster vaccination. The receptor was isolated from a man under 40 who received the YFV17D yellow fever vaccine. The chain is encoded by TRBV13 joined to TRBJ2-7, with 8 central nucleotides matching TRBD1. The DNA sequence reads TGTGCCAGCAGCTCCTCGGACAGGGCCCACGAGCAGTACTTC. Its translation reads: CASSSSDRAHEQYF.